These 31 T cell receptor beta chains were sequenced from one sample in a study of response to subunit inactivated influenza vaccine. TCRdb itself ran the RT-PCR reads through MiXCR, one entry per CDR3 protein. The sample lists 650,000 to 850,000 distinct CDR3 sequences, 14% seen once, with less than 7% in the top ten. The material was PBMCs from blood, obtained 14 to 15 days before vaccination. The receptors stem from a man aged 45-65 years who received an inactivated influenza vaccine.

V and J are TRBV4-3 and TRBJ2-6; D remains ambiguous. The CDR3 extends over 16 amino acids. CDR1 is LGHNA, CDR2 YSLEER, per germline. Trimming pared 0 bases from V and 0 bases from J, leaving 6 bases between. The CDR3 nucleotides are TGCGCCAGCAGCCAAGATCACAGCTCTGGGGCCAACGTCCTGACTTTC. Amino acids: CASSQDHSSGANVLTF.

This clonotype was seen repeatedly, ten times or more. This chain uses TRBV5-1 with TRBJ1-3; D is perhaps TRBD1 (5 bases). V was clipped by 3 bases and J by 0 bases, with 10 bases between them. This CDR3 comprises 15 residues. Germline lookup yields CDR1 SGHRS and CDR2 YFSETQ. CDR3: CASSSTVSSGNTIYF. DNA for the CDR3: TGCGCCAGCAGCTCGACAGTTAGCTCTGGAAACACCATATATTTT.

This clonotype occurred a few times. The gene calls are TRBV28 and TRBJ2-7; D is possibly TRBD1 (6 bases). CDR3 length: 14 amino acids. Germline V CDR1 and CDR2: MDHEN, SYDVKM. The ends were cut back, 4 bases at V and 0 bases at J, with 10 bases in the middle. CDR3 loop: CASSSGDISYEQYF. Here the CDR3 DNA reads TGTGCCAGCAGTTCAGGGGACATCTCCTACGAGCAGTACTTC. Supplemented by reference TRBV28 and TRBJ2-7, the full variable domain reads DVKVTQSSRYLVKRTGEKVFLECVQDMDHENMFWYRQDPGLGLRLIYFSYDVKMKEKGDIPEGYSVSREKKERFSLILESASTNQTSMYLCASSSGDISYEQYFGPGTRLTVT.

CDR3 DNA sequence: TGCGCCAGCAGCCAAGATATACAGGGTAACACCGGGGAGCTGTTTTTT. This codes for CASSQDIQGNTGELFF. The chain couples TRBV4-3 to TRBJ2-2; a possible D gene is TRBD1 (6 bases). CDR3 length equals 16 residues. The V end lost 0 bases, the J end lost 2 bases, and 10 bases lay between the germline ends. In germline, CDR1 is LGHNA, CDR2 YSLEER.

This chain uses TRBV6-5 with TRBJ1-1; 7 positions agree with TRBD1. J lost 11 bases, V lost 4 bases, and 16 bases had no gene match. The CDR3 contains 15 residues. From germline, CDR1 is MNHEY and CDR2 SVGAGI. The CDR3 sequence is CASSFQGGSAGGAFF. CDR3 DNA: TGTGCCAGCAGTTTTCAAGGGGGCTCCGCCGGTGGGGCTTTCTTT.

J is TRBJ2-1 and V is TRBV12-3 or TRBV12-4; TRBD2 might be the D (5 bases). Trimming shortened V by 3 bases and J by 10 bases, and 10 bases separated the two germline ends. This CDR3 region has 12 residues. The DNA of the CDR3 is TGTGCCAGCAGTTTTTACGGAGGAGAGCAGTTCTTC. Translation: CASSFYGGEQFF.

The chain has TRBV5-1 and TRBJ2-3; 8 bases map to TRBD2. CDR1 is SGHRS, CDR2 YFSETQ, per germline. The CDR3 is 16 residues long. Trimming cost V 7 bases and J 2 bases; bases outside gene matches: 12. In DNA, the CDR3 is TGCGCCAGCCTTCCCCCCCGGGAGGGGTTCACAGATACGCAGTATTTT. This sequence encodes CASLPPREGFTDTQYF.

This chain connects TRBV28 to TRBJ1-5; 7 nucleotides agree with TRBD1. With 5 bases clipped from V and 2 bases from J, the junction kept 6 bases outside the gene matches. The germline gives CDR1 MDHEN, CDR2 SYDVKM. This CDR3 contains 15 residues. The CDR3 DNA sequence: TGTGCCAGCAGTCGACAGGGCAGGGGCAATCAGCCCCAGCATTTT. Translating gives CASSRQGRGNQPQHF.

This clonotype has a handful of counts. The V and J genes are TRBV19 and TRBJ2-1; 8 bases match TRBD1. Trimming took 6 bases from V and 4 from J; bases not matched to a gene: 5. Germline V gives CDR1 LNHDA, CDR2 SQIVND (reference sequence). CDR3 length: 14 amino acids. CDR3 DNA: TGTGCCAGTAGAGAGGACAGGGCTTACAATGAGCAGTTCTTC. This encodes CASREDRAYNEQFF.

This chain uses TRBV6-5 with TRBJ2-2; possible D gene TRBD1, 6 bases. CDR1 is MNHEY, CDR2 SVGAGI, per germline. V shed 4 bases and J shed 9 bases, with 15 bases lying between them. The CDR3 runs 14 residues. The CDR3 DNA reads as TGTGCCAGCAGTTCGGACAGCCCCCGGCGGGAGCTGTTTTTT. It yields the protein CASSSDSPRRELFF.

The chain combines TRBV2 with TRBJ2-1; the D is unclear. The CDR3 is 11 residues long. From germline, CDR1 is SNHLY and CDR2 FYNNEI. V gave up 6 bases and J gave up 9 bases, with 9 bases separating them. CDR3 DNA sequence: TGTGCCAGCAGCCCGTTGAGTGAGCAGTTCTTC. Residues: CASSPLSEQFF.

This clonotype was seen more than once but under ten times. V and J are TRBV6-2 or TRBV6-3 and TRBJ2-1; 11 positions agree with TRBD2. The ends lost 6 bases at V and 10 bases at J; junction bases unmatched: 8. The CDR3 loop spans 14 amino acids. Germline V gene data show CDR1 as MNHEY and CDR2 as SVGEGT. The CDR3 loop reads CASRTTASGREQFF. Written as DNA, the CDR3 is TGTGCCAGCAGGACAACGGCTAGCGGGAGGGAGCAGTTCTTC.

This clonotype has a handful of counts. The chain employs TRBV29-1 and TRBJ1-3; D possibly corresponds to TRBD1 (5 bases). The ends were cut back, 8 bases at V and 8 bases at J, with 22 bases in the middle. From germline, CDR1 is SQVTM and CDR2 ANQGSEA. The CDR3 length is 14 residues. The CDR3 spells CSFRTLGRGDTIYF. CDR3 in DNA: TGCAGCTTTAGGACGCTGGGGCGTGGGGACACCATATATTTT.

The gene calls are TRBV11-2 and TRBJ2-2, with D unresolved. There are 15 residues in the CDR3. V was shortened by 5 bases and J by 5 bases, with 15 bases between the two germline ends. Germline CDR1 reads SGHAT; CDR2 reads FQNNGV. The CDR3 nucleotides are TGTGCCAGCAGCCAGGAGCCGGTCGGAACCGGGGAGCTGTTTTTT. This gives the protein CASSQEPVGTGELFF.

This clonotype was detected a few times. J is TRBJ2-7 and V is TRBV3-1; TRBD2 matches 8 bases. J gave up 5 bases and V 4 bases, and 10 bases lay outside the gene matches. This CDR3 contains 15 residues. CDR1 is LGHDT and CDR2 is YNNKEL in the germline V gene (reference sequence). CDR3 protein: CASSRDSGIFHEQYF. CDR3 bases: TGTGCCAGCAGCCGAGATAGCGGGATTTTCCACGAGCAGTACTTC.

This clonotype was seen a handful of times. The V and J genes are TRBV7-9 and TRBJ1-1; 8 bases are shared with TRBD1. Unmatched junction bases numbered 9, after V lost 2 bases and J lost 1 base. The CDR3 is made up of 17 amino acids. Germline-derived CDR1 and CDR2 are SEHNR and FQNEAQ (reference sequence). This chain's CDR3 is CASSLLGRGLKNTEAFF. In DNA form, the CDR3 reads TGTGCCAGCAGCTTACTGGGCAGGGGGCTTAAGAACACTGAAGCTTTCTTT.

This clonotype has a handful of counts. The chain employs TRBV30 and TRBJ2-7, with D possibly being TRBD1 (6 bases). Germline V lookup: CDR1 GTSNPN, CDR2 SVGIG (reference sequence). Trimming cost V 5 bases and J 2 bases, with 16 bases left between them. The CDR3 is 14 residues long. Written as DNA, the CDR3 is TGTGCCTGGGCCGTAGGGGGTATGACCTACGAGCAGTACTTC. This gives the protein CAWAVGGMTYEQYF.

CDR3 amino acids: CSAPGMGSEQFF. CDR3 nucleotide sequence: TGCAGTGCTCCCGGAATGGGGTCTGAGCAGTTCTTC. This chain uses TRBV20-1 with TRBJ2-1, with no clear D. V was trimmed by 5 bases and J by 9 bases, leaving 14 bases between them. There are 12 residues in the CDR3. Germline V gene lookup returns CDR1 DFQATT and CDR2 SNEGSKA (reference sequence).

This clonotype was recorded a few times. This chain connects TRBV5-6 to TRBJ1-6; D is perhaps TRBD1 (5 bases). Per germline, CDR1 SGHDT and CDR2 YYEEEE. The CDR3 length is 12 residues. Trimming took off 2 bases at V and 9 bases at J, with 6 bases between the two ends. The CDR3 region is CASSFGASPLHF. The CDR3 coding sequence is TGTGCCAGCAGCTTCGGGGCTTCACCCCTCCACTTT.

This clonotype turned up a few times. The chain links TRBV6-2 or TRBV6-3 to TRBJ2-7, with D possibly TRBD1 on 5 matching bases. Looked up from germline, CDR1 is MNHEY and CDR2 is SVGEGT. Trimming removed 0 bases at V and 3 bases at J, with 9 bases between. The CDR3 loop spans 14 amino acids. CDR3 nucleotides: TGTGCCAGCAGTTACTCGTTTCAGGGCTACGAGCAGTACTTC. Amino acid sequence: CASSYSFQGYEQYF.

This clonotype was detected a few times. The V gene is TRBV7-9, the J gene TRBJ1-1, with D unresolved. CDR3 size: 13 residues. Trimming removed 1 base at V and 2 bases at J, with 5 bases between. Germline loops: CDR1 SEHNR, CDR2 FQNEAQ (reference sequence). CDR3 residues: CASSLEINTEAFF. For the CDR3, the DNA is TGTGCCAGCAGCTTAGAAATTAACACTGAAGCTTTCTTT. Drawing the rest from reference TRBV7-9 and TRBJ1-1, the complete variable domain is DTGVSQNPRHKITKRGQNVTFRCDPISEHNRLYWYRQTLGQGPEFLTYFQNEAQLEKSRLLSDRFSAERPKGSFSTLEIQRTEQGDSAMYLCASSLEINTEAFFGQGTRLTVV.

Worth noting for this clonotype: Relative to the germline gene, one junction end is altered; a read error may explain this. The genes are TRBV18 and TRBJ2-5, with 15 bases matching TRBD2. This CDR3 has 18 amino acids. Germline V lookup: CDR1 KGHSH, CDR2 LQKENI. CDR3 region: CASSPTGTSGRWQETQNF. In DNA, the CDR3 is TGTGCCAGCTCACCAACCGGGACTAGCGGGAGGTGGCAAGAGACCCAGAACTTC.

The chain combines TRBV6-5 with TRBJ2-1; 10 positions agree with TRBD1. With 0 bases clipped from V and 5 bases from J, the junction kept 1 base outside the gene matches. The CDR3 totals 15 residues. Germline-derived CDR1 and CDR2 are MNHEY and SVGAGI. The CDR3 sequence: CASSYSGQGNNEQFF. CDR3 DNA sequence: TGTGCCAGCAGTTACTCGGGACAGGGGAACAATGAGCAGTTCTTC.

This clonotype appeared many times. V is TRBV29-1 and J is TRBJ1-1; D may be TRBD1 (5 bases). Germline lookup yields CDR1 SQVTM and CDR2 ANQGSEA. This CDR3 has 13 residues. Trimming left V 6 bases short and J 0 bases short, with 11 bases between. CDR3 amino acids: CSVAGILNTEAFF. CDR3 nucleotides: TGCAGCGTAGCAGGGATCCTGAACACTGAAGCTTTCTTT.

This clonotype was detected a few times. This chain uses TRBV12-3 or TRBV12-4 with TRBJ2-2, with 11 bases matching TRBD2. With V trimmed by 0 bases and J by 7 bases, 1 base remained unmatched. This CDR3 has 15 residues. The CDR3 DNA reads TGTGCCAGCAGTTTAGCAACTAGCGGGGGCGGGGAGCTGTTTTTT. Protein sequence: CASSLATSGGGELFF.

The chain combines TRBV7-2 with TRBJ2-3, with 8 bases matching TRBD2. There are 17 residues in the CDR3. V shed 0 bases and J 0 bases; nucleotides not matched to a gene: 5. CDR1 is SGHTA and CDR2 is FQGNSA in the germline V gene. The CDR3 loop reads CASSLARASGSTDTQYF. The DNA for the CDR3 is TGTGCCAGCAGCTTAGCGCGGGCTAGCGGGAGCACAGATACGCAGTATTTT.

The CDR3 protein is CASSLSSPSSGANVLTF. For the CDR3, the DNA is TGTGCCAGCAGCTTAAGTTCACCAAGCTCTGGGGCCAACGTCCTGACTTTC. This chain links TRBV7-2 with TRBJ2-6; D call uncertain. This CDR3 contains 17 residues. V lost 2 bases to trimming and J lost 0 bases, with 11 bases between them. Germline V gene lookup returns CDR1 SGHTA and CDR2 FQGNSA. The entire variable domain, with the rest obtained from reference TRBV7-2 and TRBJ2-6, is as follows: GAGVSQSPSNKVTEKGKDVELRCDPISGHTALYWYRQSLGQGLEFLIYFQGNSAPDKSGLPSDRFSAERTGGSVSTLTIQRTQQEDSAVYLCASSLSSPSSGANVLTFGAGSRLTVL.

A remark on this clonotype: A much larger clone is a single base away; this may be a read error. This chain joins TRBV7-8 and TRBJ2-1; no firm D call. Deletions cut 1 base from V and 5 bases from J, with 9 bases between. Per germline, CDR1 SGHVS and CDR2 FQNEAQ. The CDR3 sequence is 14 residues long. The CDR3 DNA is TGTGCCAGCAGCTTAGATAGCCCACACAATGAGCAGTTCTTC. Its protein product is CASSLDSPHNEQFF.

In this sample, this clonotype turned up many times. The chain carries TRBV20-1 and TRBJ2-1, with D tentatively TRBD2 (6 bases). Trimming took 0 bases from V and 0 from J, leaving 15 bases between them. Germline CDR1 and CDR2: DFQATT and SNEGSKA (reference sequence). The CDR3 extends over 17 amino acids. The CDR3 loop is CSARDTSGLSSYNEQFF. CDR3 nucleotide sequence: TGCAGTGCTAGAGATACCAGCGGGCTGAGCTCCTACAATGAGCAGTTCTTC.

The table lists this clonotype with a few counts. This chain uses TRBV20-1 with TRBJ2-1, with 9 nucleotides matching TRBD2. V shed 1 base and J 8 bases; nucleotides not matched to a gene: 6. This CDR3 spans 14 amino acids. Germline CDR1 reads DFQATT; CDR2 reads SNEGSKA (reference sequence). The CDR3 loop is CSARGGLARDEQFF. The CDR3, as DNA: TGCAGTGCTAGAGGAGGACTAGCGCGCGATGAGCAGTTCTTC.

This clonotype was recorded a few times. The chain combines TRBV20-1 with TRBJ2-7; D is unresolved. The V end was cut by 1 base, the J end by 0 bases, with 10 bases between. The CDR3 is made up of 14 amino acids. CDR1 is DFQATT and CDR2 is SNEGSKA in the germline V gene (reference sequence). In DNA form, the CDR3 reads TGCAGTGCTAGAGGTCCAGGATTCTCCTACGAGCAGTACTTC. Protein product: CSARGPGFSYEQYF.